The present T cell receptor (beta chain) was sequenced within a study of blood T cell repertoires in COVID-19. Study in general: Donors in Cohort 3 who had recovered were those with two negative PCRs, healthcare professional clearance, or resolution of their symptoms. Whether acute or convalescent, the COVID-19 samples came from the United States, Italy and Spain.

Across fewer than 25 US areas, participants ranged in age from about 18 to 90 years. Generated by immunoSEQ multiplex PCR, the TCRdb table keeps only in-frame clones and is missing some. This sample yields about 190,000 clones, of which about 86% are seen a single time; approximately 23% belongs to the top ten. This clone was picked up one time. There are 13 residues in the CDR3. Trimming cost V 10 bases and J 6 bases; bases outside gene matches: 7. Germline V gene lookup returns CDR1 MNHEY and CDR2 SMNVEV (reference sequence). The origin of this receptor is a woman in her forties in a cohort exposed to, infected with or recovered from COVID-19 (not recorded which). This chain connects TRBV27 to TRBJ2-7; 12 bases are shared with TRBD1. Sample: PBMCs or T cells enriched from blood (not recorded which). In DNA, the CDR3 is TGTGCCACCGGGGGGGACAGGGGGCTCGAGCAGTACTTC. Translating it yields CATGGDRGLEQYF.